This T cell receptor beta chain was profiled in a study of T cell repertoires in cytomegalovirus infection. This clonotype was recorded at least ten times. V was pared by 3 bases and J by 3 bases, with 12 bases between. The CDR3 contains 15 residues. CDR1 is SGHAT, CDR2 FQNNGV, per germline. TCRdb called the reads again in MiXCR, with one record for every CDR3 protein. The profile shows fewer than 300,000 distinct CDR3 sequences, about a quarter of them singletons. The sequence came from a human donor in good health (CMV status not recorded). Some clones in this sample may be carry-over from other donors' samples. The sequencing sample was made of PBMCs. The chain has TRBV11-2 and TRBJ1-5; no firm D call. CDR3 DNA: TGTGCCAGCAGCTTTAGCGGGGAGGTCAATCAGCCCCAGCATTTT. Translating it yields CASSFSGEVNQPQHF.